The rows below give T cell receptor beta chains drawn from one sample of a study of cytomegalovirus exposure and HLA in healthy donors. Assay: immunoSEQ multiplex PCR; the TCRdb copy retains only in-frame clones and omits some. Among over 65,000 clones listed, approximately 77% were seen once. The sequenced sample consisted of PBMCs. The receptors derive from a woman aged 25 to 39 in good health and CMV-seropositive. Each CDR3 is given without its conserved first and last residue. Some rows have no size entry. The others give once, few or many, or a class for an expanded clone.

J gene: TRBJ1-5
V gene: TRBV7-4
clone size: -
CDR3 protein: ASSAYRENQPQH

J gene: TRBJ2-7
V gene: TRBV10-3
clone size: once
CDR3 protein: AITRLAGDEQY

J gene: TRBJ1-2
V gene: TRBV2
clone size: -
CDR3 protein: ASSAGDWGDGYT

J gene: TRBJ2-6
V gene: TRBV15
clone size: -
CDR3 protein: ATSRDEQGASSGANVLT

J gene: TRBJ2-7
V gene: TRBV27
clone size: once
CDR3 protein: ASSLADYEQY

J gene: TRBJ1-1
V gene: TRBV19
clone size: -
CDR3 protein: ASSPRGPYKYTEAF

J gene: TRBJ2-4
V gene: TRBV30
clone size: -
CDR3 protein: ARRDRGRKNIQY

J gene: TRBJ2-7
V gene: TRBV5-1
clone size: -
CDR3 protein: ASSLGWSSYEQY

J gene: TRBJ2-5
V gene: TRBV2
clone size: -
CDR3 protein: ASSVRTSGSYQETQY

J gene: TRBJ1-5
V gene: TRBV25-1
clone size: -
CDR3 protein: ASPYPKAGKDQPQH

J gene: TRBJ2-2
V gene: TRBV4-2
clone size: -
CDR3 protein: ASSQDMAATGELF

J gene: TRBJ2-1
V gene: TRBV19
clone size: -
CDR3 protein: ASLNRAGAYNEQF

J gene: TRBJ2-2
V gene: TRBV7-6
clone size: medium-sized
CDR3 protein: ASSFDPDREWNTGELF

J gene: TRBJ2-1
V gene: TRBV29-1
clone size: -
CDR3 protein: SARLAGGWGEQF

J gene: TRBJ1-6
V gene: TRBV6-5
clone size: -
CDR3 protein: ASSYSQGSPLH

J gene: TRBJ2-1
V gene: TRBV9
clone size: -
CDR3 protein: ASSVSGTRHEQF

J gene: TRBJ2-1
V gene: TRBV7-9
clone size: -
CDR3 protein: ASSLKSGDSYNEQF

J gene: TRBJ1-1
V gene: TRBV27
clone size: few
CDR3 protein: ASSFIGGRMNTEAF

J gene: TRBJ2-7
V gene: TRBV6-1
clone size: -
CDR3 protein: ASSEPFSGRYEQY

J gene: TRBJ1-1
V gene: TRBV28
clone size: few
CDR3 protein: ASSPSDRGFFLNTEAF

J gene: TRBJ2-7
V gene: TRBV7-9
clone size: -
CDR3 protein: ASSPWGQGPASYEQY

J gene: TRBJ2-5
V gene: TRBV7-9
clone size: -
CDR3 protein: ASSLLAGVAGETQY

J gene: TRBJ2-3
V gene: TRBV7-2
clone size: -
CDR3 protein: ASSRQGTSTDTQY

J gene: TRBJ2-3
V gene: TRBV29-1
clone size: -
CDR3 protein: SGFLAGTTDTQY

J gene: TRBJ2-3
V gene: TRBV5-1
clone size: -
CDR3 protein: ASSRLEITDTQY

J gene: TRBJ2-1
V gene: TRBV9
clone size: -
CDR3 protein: ASSVGEPADEQF

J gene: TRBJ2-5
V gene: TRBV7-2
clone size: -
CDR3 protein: ASSSGTEVQETQY

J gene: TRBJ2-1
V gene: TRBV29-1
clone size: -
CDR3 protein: SVEWLAGDRAQF

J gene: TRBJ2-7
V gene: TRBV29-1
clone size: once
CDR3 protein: SVEFREVNEQY

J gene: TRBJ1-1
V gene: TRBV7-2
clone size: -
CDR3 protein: ASSLVGAGYDTEAF

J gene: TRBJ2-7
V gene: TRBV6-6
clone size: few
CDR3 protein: ASTQGATYEQY

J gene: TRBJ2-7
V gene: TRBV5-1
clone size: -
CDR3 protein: ASAKADREPYEQY

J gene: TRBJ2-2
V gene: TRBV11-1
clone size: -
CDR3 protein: ASSFSRSDTGELF

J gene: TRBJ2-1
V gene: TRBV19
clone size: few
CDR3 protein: ASSITSGAYNEQF

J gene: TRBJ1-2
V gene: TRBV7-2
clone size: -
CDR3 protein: ASSATPVYT

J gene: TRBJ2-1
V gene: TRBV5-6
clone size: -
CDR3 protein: ASSRASGSSHNEQF

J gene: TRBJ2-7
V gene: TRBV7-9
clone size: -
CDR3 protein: ASSSGRAVHEQY

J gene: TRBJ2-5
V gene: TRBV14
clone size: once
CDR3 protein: ASSQATGQETQY

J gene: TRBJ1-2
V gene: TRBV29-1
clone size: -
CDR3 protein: SAGQGDGYT

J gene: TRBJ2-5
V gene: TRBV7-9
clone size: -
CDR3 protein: ASSKQGAETQY

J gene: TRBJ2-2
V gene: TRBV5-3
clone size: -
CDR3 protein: ARSATSGRGGTGELF

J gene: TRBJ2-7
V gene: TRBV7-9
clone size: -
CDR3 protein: ASSHRTSGPYEQY

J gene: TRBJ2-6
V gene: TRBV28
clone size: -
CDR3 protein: ASRRDSANVLT